These 9 T cell receptor beta chains came from one sample sequenced in a study of cytotoxic CD8 clonotypes in ibrutinib-treated CLL (dated by TCRdb to 2020 to 2022). The time point label, read with the paper, signifies: about a year on ibrutinib. Library creation used the immunoSEQ multiplex PCR assay. TCRdb retrieved this table from immuneACCESS and kept in-frame rearrangements only. Not all clones are present; in checked studies, unresolved V genes account for under half, and no reason is known for the remainder. The sample data list roughly 200,000 clones, and nearly 80% of these were observed just once. Clones ranked in the top ten supply roughly an eighth of the sample. The specimen comprised PBMCs, sampled after 12 months of ibrutinib treatment. These receptors were collected from a human donor with chronic lymphocytic leukemia.

The chain recombines TRBV5-1 with TRBJ2-3; 12 positions agree with TRBD2. The CDR3 is 18 amino acids. J lost 4 bases, V lost 1 base, and 10 bases had no gene match. The germline gives CDR1 SGHRS, CDR2 YFSETQ. The CDR3 region is CASSLPLASGRVADTQYF. CDR3 DNA sequence: TGCGCCAGCAGCTTGCCTCTGGCTAGCGGGAGGGTAGCAGATACGCAGTATTTT.

The gene calls are TRBV7-9 and TRBJ1-2, with D hard to call. V lost 5 bases and J 4 bases, leaving 14 bases between the germline ends. The CDR3 is made up of 14 amino acids. In germline, CDR1 is SEHNR, CDR2 FQNEAQ (reference sequence). Written as DNA, the CDR3 is TGTGCCAGCAGCCCCCCGGCATACCCCTATGGCTACACCTTC. It is translated as CASSPPAYPYGYTF.

The chain combines TRBV18 with TRBJ1-2, with TRBD1 identical over 9 bases. Germline V gene data show CDR1 as KGHSH and CDR2 as LQKENI. The V gene end was trimmed by 3 bases and the J gene end by 5 bases; junction bases not matched to a gene: 7. The CDR3 spans 15 residues. CDR3 residues: CASSPLQGASYGYTF. CDR3 coding DNA: TGTGCCAGCTCACCGCTACAGGGGGCAAGTTATGGCTACACCTTC. The complete variable domain, with remaining parts taken from reference TRBV18 and TRBJ1-2, reads NAGVMQNPRHLVRRRGQEARLRCSPMKGHSHVYWYRQLPEEGLKFMVYLQKENIIDESGMPKERFSAEFPKEGPSILRIQQVVRGDSAAYFCASSPLQGASYGYTFGSGTRLTVV.

This clone was seen once. The chain employs TRBV28 and TRBJ2-7; no firm D call. Germline loops: CDR1 MDHEN, CDR2 SYDVKM. The CDR3 has 15 amino acids. Trimming pared 9 bases from V and 2 bases from J, leaving 20 bases between. The chain's CDR3 is CASEAASATTYEQYF. In DNA, the CDR3 is TGTGCCAGTGAGGCGGCTTCAGCCACCACCTACGAGCAGTACTTC.

The chain employs TRBV28 and TRBJ2-7; D perhaps matches TRBD1 (6 bases). The germline V gene encodes CDR1 MDHEN and CDR2 SYDVKM. Deletions cut 10 bases from V and 2 bases from J, with 18 bases between. This CDR3 has 14 amino acids. CDR3 nucleotides: TGTGCCATTTCCTTTTGGGGGCAGACCTACGAGCAGTACTTC. Its translation: CAISFWGQTYEQYF.

In this sample, this clone turned up once. The chain recombines TRBV5-4 with TRBJ2-1; the D is unclear. Germline V gene data show CDR1 as SGHNT and CDR2 as YYREEE (reference sequence). This CDR3 is built from 12 residues. Trimming stripped 0 bases from V and 8 bases from J, with 6 bases between. The CDR3 here is CASSLGVDEQFF. In DNA form, the CDR3 reads TGTGCCAGCAGCTTGGGCGTGGATGAGCAGTTCTTC. Full variable domain (outside the CDR3, taken from reference TRBV5-4 and TRBJ2-1): ETGVTQSPTHLIKTRGQQVTLRCSSQSGHNTVSWYQQALGQGPQFIFQYYREEENGRGNFPPRFSGLQFPNYSSELNVNALELDDSALYLCASSLGVDEQFFGPGTRLTVL.

The chain couples TRBV11-2 to TRBJ1-2; D not resolved. V lost 1 base, J lost 0 bases, and 9 bases lay in between. CDR1 is SGHAT and CDR2 is FQNNGV in the germline V gene. The CDR3 is 15 residues long. CDR3 coding DNA: TGTGCCAGCAGCTTAGTTCGTGCGGCTAACTATGGCTACACCTTC. Translated: CASSLVRAANYGYTF.

This sequence joins TRBV5-6 and TRBJ2-1; tentatively, D is TRBD2 (6 bases). CDR1 SGHDT and CDR2 YYEEEE come from the germline V gene. There are 13 residues in the CDR3. Trimming took off 0 bases at V and 15 bases at J, with 16 bases between the two ends. CDR3 nucleotides: TGTGCCAGCAGCTTGGGCACCTGGGACTGGGGGTTCTTC. Translating gives CASSLGTWDWGFF.

The chain links TRBV4-1 to TRBJ2-7; 9 nucleotides agree with TRBD2. V shed 4 bases, J shed 1 base, and the junction held 11 bases outside the gene matches. The length of the CDR3 is 17 residues. CDR1 and CDR2 from the germline V gene are MGHRA and YSYEKL. CDR3 residues: CASSPPIFSGSSYEQYF. The DNA of the CDR3 is TGCGCCAGCAGCCCCCCGATTTTTAGCGGGAGTTCCTACGAGCAGTACTTC.